The text below deals with one T cell receptor beta chain. Its antigen is not known. The entry originates in a study of PD-L1 blockade in urothelial cancer. Study-wide background: Intravenous atezolizumab, 1,200 mg every 3 weeks, was begun by patients at some point between 2013 and 2014. Of prior chemotherapy regimens, patients had received between 0 and 3. The study recovered a median of 141,255 T cells per blood sample. General study points: Durable benefit accompanied greater 3-week expansion of tumor-associated blood clones.

The time point was: pretreatment peripheral blood. CDR3 size: 13 residues. The ends were cut back, 8 bases at V and 2 bases at J, with 12 bases in the middle. The V gene's germline CDR1 is MNHNS and CDR2 SASEGT. Here immunoSEQ multiplex PCR was the method, and the copy in TCRdb shows in-frame clones only, minus some. The sample contains 35,000 to 40,000 clones, about 85% of which appear only once. This clonotype was obtained from a man at least 80 years old with urothelial cancer. This chain connects TRBV6-1 to TRBJ2-5; D is perhaps TRBD1 (5 bases). This specimen was PBMCs, taken around atezolizumab (anti-PD-L1) treatment. The CDR3 DNA is TGTGCCAGCTCAGGGATACTTCAAGAGACCCAGTACTTC. It is translated as CASSGILQETQYF.